Following are 12 T cell receptor beta chains from one sample sequenced in a study of T-cell reconstitution after alpha-beta-depleted transplantation in children (dated by TCRdb to the mid-2010s). Libraries were constructed by PCR. TCRdb names Illumina HiSeq 2500 as the instrument used. TCR library preparation used molecular barcoding, with unique molecular identifiers applied to normalize quantification of the TCRbeta repertoire. TCRdb redid the processing of the public reads, applying fastp at Q25 and MiXCR, and retained in-frame beta chains. One record per CDR3 amino acid sequence lists the most common genes and DNA. Counted in this sample were over 200,000 distinct CDR3 sequences; 11% of them appeared once. The biggest ten clones account for under 30% of the sample. In the paper's terms, the treatment or condition label means: allogeneic hematopoietic cell transplantation with graft depleted of TCRalphabeta T cells and CD19 B cells.

The sequenced sample was PBMCs, obtained before TCRalphabeta/CD19-depleted stem cell transplant. These receptors were obtained from a child less than two years old with acute myeloid leukemia, due to receive a stem cell transplant.

This clonotype was detected many times. The CDR3 DNA reads TGCAGTGCCAGGGGGGCGTCAGATACGCAGTATTTT. Its translation: CSARGASDTQYF. This chain connects TRBV20-1 to TRBJ2-3, with a weak D call TRBD1 (7 bases). Germline V gives CDR1 DFQATT, CDR2 SNEGSKA (reference sequence). Trimming stripped 6 bases from V and 4 bases from J, with 11 bases between. The CDR3 has 12 residues.

This clonotype was seen many times. The J gene is TRBJ2-1, the V gene TRBV20-1; 12 positions agree with TRBD2. Trimming took 6 bases from V and 4 from J; bases not matched to a gene: 7. Germline-derived CDR1 and CDR2 are DFQATT and SNEGSKA (reference sequence). CDR3 length equals 15 residues. DNA for the CDR3: TGCAGTGCAAGACTAGCGGGAGATCTATACAATGAGCAGTTCTTC. It codes for CSARLAGDLYNEQFF.

This clonotype was counted a few times. This chain uses TRBV28 with TRBJ2-1; D uncertain. The CDR3 covers 13 residues. Germline CDR1 MDHEN, CDR2 SYDVKM. Trimming pared 5 bases from V and 8 bases from J, leaving 13 bases between. As DNA, the CDR3 is TGTGCCAGCAGTATACCCCCAAGGGATGAGCAGTTCTTC. Translation: CASSIPPRDEQFF. The complete variable domain, with remaining parts taken from reference TRBV28 and TRBJ2-1, reads DVKVTQSSRYLVKRTGEKVFLECVQDMDHENMFWYRQDPGLGLRLIYFSYDVKMKEKGDIPEGYSVSREKKERFSLILESASTNQTSMYLCASSIPPRDEQFFGPGTRLTVL.

This clonotype has ten or more counts. This chain joins TRBV18 and TRBJ1-1; 8 nucleotides match TRBD1. CDR3 length: 14 amino acids. Germline V gene sequence: CDR1 KGHSH, CDR2 LQKENI. V gave up 4 bases and J gave up 1 base; unmatched junction bases: 2. The CDR3 sequence: CASSHDRGNTEAFF. The CDR3 DNA follows: TGTGCCAGCTCACATGACAGGGGGAACACTGAAGCTTTCTTT.

This clonotype has at least ten counts. This chain joins TRBV6-4 and TRBJ2-1, with 13 bases that match TRBD2. The CDR3 consists of 17 residues. V was clipped by 7 bases and J by 9 bases; unmatched bases: 15. The germline V gene has CDR1 MRHNA and CDR2 SNTAGT. In nucleotides, the CDR3 is TGTGCCAGCATTCCCCTGGGACTAGCGGGACTAGAGTCTGAGCAGTTCTTC. Translating gives CASIPLGLAGLESEQFF.

Ten or more counts support this clonotype. The J gene is TRBJ1-5, the V gene TRBV7-9; no reliable D call. Trimming left V 2 bases short and J 8 bases short, with 10 bases between. The CDR3 spans 13 residues. Germline CDR1 and CDR2: SEHNR and FQNEAQ (reference sequence). This CDR3 reads CASSLLGPEPQHF. The DNA for the CDR3 is TGTGCCAGCAGCTTATTGGGTCCGGAGCCCCAGCATTTT.

In its sample, this clonotype was seen many times. J is TRBJ2-3 and V is TRBV27; 11 bases are a match to TRBD2. The CDR3 length is 16 residues. Germline values: CDR1 MNHEY, CDR2 SMNVEV (reference sequence). Losses at the gene ends were 3 bases for V and 6 bases for J; bases not matched to a gene: 8. The CDR3 bases are TGTGCCAGCAGTTTTACTAGCGGGAGTTATAAGGATACGCAGTATTTT. Protein product: CASSFTSGSYKDTQYF.

This clonotype was found many times. The V and J genes are TRBV28 and TRBJ1-2; 8 bases fit TRBD1. Trimming took 4 bases from V and 3 from J; bases not matched to a gene: 7. This CDR3 spans 15 amino acids. In germline, CDR1 is MDHEN, CDR2 SYDVKM. CDR3: CASSYLPTGDYGYTF. The DNA for the CDR3 is TGTGCCAGCAGTTACCTTCCGACAGGGGACTATGGCTACACCTTC.

This clonotype appeared a single time. Since a much larger clone is just one base distant, this may be a read error. V gene TRBV7-2 combines with J gene TRBJ1-1, with 7 bases lining up with TRBD1. CDR1 SGHTA and CDR2 FQGNSA come from the germline V gene. The CDR3 extends over 15 amino acids. As DNA, the CDR3 is TGTGGCAGCAGCTTAGGGGGCGAGTTAATTACTGAAGCTTTCTTT. Translation: CGSSLGGELITEAFF.

Many counts were recorded for this clonotype. This chain connects TRBV20-1 to TRBJ1-6, with D possibly TRBD1 on 5 matching bases. The CDR3 sequence is 16 residues long. Germline V CDR1 and CDR2: DFQATT, SNEGSKA (reference sequence). Trimming pared 6 bases from V and 0 bases from J, leaving 15 bases between. This CDR3 is CSAKEGASSYNSPLHF. As DNA, the CDR3 is TGCAGTGCGAAGGAAGGGGCCAGCTCCTATAATTCACCCCTCCACTTT.

Only one count was recorded for this clonotype. The V gene is TRBV10-2, the J gene TRBJ2-7, with TRBD1 identical over 7 bases. This CDR3 comprises 13 residues. Germline V lookup: CDR1 WSHSY, CDR2 SAAADI. The J segment lost 2 bases and the V segment lost 9 bases, leaving 7 bases of the junction unmatched. CDR3 sequence reads: CASAGTDPYEQYF. The CDR3 DNA follows: TGCGCCAGTGCCGGGACAGATCCCTACGAGCAGTACTTC.

Many counts were recorded for this clonotype. This chain joins TRBV7-2 and TRBJ2-3; 8 bases map to TRBD2. This CDR3 contains 13 residues. Germline values: CDR1 SGHTA, CDR2 FQGNSA. After removal of 8 bases from V and 5 bases from J, the junction contained 6 bases not matched to a gene. The CDR3 DNA reads as TGTGCCAGCTCGGGGACTAGTAAAGATACGCAGTATTTT. It is translated as CASSGTSKDTQYF.